The subject of this entry is one T cell receptor (beta chain). Its cognate antigen is unknown. PCR amplification relied on 60 Vbeta primers (plus 13 Jbeta primers). TCRdb's table, derived via immunoSEQ multiplex PCR, lists solely in-frame clones and lacks some. The table records 100,000 or so clones, around 74% of them present only once. The data are from a study of cytomegalovirus exposure and HLA in healthy donors. General study results and limits: A later analysis linked 16,951 TCR beta sequences to HLA alleles at 0.05 false discovery rate. Solely CMV serostatus was available to characterize immune exposure. It was confirmed in vitro that a few of the CMV-associated chains were specific for CMV antigens.

The sequencing sample was made of PBMCs. The sequence came from a young man in good health and CMV-seropositive.

The CDR3 spells CASSVSVTGYNSPLHF. CDR3 DNA: TGTGCCAGCAGCGTATCTGTGACAGGCTATAATTCACCCCTCCACTTT. The chain links TRBV9 to TRBJ1-6; D perhaps matches TRBD1 (6 bases). Trimming removed 1 base at V and 3 bases at J, with 11 bases between. Germline V gives CDR1 SGDLS, CDR2 YYNGEE. This CDR3 has 16 amino acids.